Sequencing of this T cell receptor (beta chain) was carried out in a study of blood T cell repertoires in COVID-19. TCRdb's copy holds only in-frame clones and misses some; the assay was immunoSEQ multiplex PCR. Among approximately 210,000 clones listed, more than 75% were seen once. This clone was seen only a few times. J lost 5 bases, V lost 5 bases, and 4 bases had no gene match. The CDR3 totals 15 residues. The V gene's germline CDR1 is SGHTA and CDR2 FQGNSA. This receptor was taken from a man aged 30 to 39 in a cohort exposed to, infected with or recovered from COVID-19 (not recorded which). Input material: PBMCs or T cells enriched from blood (not recorded which). The chain joins TRBV7-2 to TRBJ2-5; 14 bases fit TRBD2. The CDR3 spells CASSRTSGRMETQYF. As DNA, the CDR3 is TGTGCCAGCAGCCGGACTAGCGGGAGGATGGAGACCCAGTACTTC.